This record looks at one T cell receptor (beta chain) sequence and its context. Its antigen is as yet unknown. The CDR3 runs 15 residues. The V and J ends lost 4 bases and 4 bases respectively, with 17 bases between them. The germline V gene has CDR1 SGHDT and CDR2 YYEEEE. The data belong to a study of a mutant IDH1 vaccine in newly diagnosed glioma. General study findings and limits: Immune responses induced by the vaccine were seen in roughly 93% of patients, spanning multiple MHC alleles.

Clones were read by immunoSEQ multiplex PCR, and TCRdb kept only the in-frame ones, dropping some. The sample contains 50,000 to 60,000 clones, about 91% of which appear only once. Sample time point: week 11, during vaccination. Vaccinated patients received 300 ug of mutant IDH1 20-mer peptide per dose, with topical imiquimod. The sample in question was PBMCs, obtained from a glioma patient whose treatment included an IDH1 peptide vaccine. This TCR derives from a man in his fifties or sixties with glioma. This chain joins TRBV5-6 and TRBJ1-2; possible D gene TRBD1, 6 bases. The CDR3 DNA sequence: TGTGCCAGCAGCCCCACAGGGAGGACTGGCTATGGCTACACCTTC. Translation gives CASSPTGRTGYGYTF.